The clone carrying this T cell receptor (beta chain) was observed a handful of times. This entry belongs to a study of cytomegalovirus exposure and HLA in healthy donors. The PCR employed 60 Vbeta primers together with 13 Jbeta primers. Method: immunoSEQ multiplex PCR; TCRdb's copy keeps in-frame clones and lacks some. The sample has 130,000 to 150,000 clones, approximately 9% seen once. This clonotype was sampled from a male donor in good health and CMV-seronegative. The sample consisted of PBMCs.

The CDR3 DNA sequence: TGTGCCAGCAGCTTGGGGCATGAAAAACTGTTTTTT. It translates to CASSLGHEKLFF. The V gene is TRBV7-9, the J gene TRBJ1-4; tentative D call: TRBD1 (5 bases). This CDR3 has 12 residues. CDR1 and CDR2 (germline): SEHNR, FQNEAQ (reference sequence). Trimming cost V 3 bases and J 6 bases, with 5 bases left between them.